Listed below are T cell receptor beta chains from one sample, sequenced in a study of blood T cell repertoires in COVID-19. Only in-frame clones appear in the TCRdb table, and some are missing; sequencing was by immunoSEQ multiplex PCR. Here the sample spans some 110,000 clones, roughly 80% being singletons. The sample comprised peripheral blood. The source is a man between 45 and 60 years old with acute or convalescent COVID-19. Both conserved end residues are part of each CDR3. A D gene is named only where the DNA matches it firmly. Clone size appears in some rows only: once, few, many, or a class for an expanded clone.

>NA|TRBJ1-4|NA|TRBV5-5
TGTGCCAGCAGCTTGGGACAAGTAAATGAAAAACTGTTTTTT
CASSLGQVNEKLFF
>TRBD1|TRBJ1-5|NA|TRBV12-5
TGTGCTAGTGGTTTGGTATGGGGACAGGGTTATCAGCCCCAGCATTTT
CASGLVWGQGYQPQHF
>TRBD1|TRBJ2-3|NA|TRBV28
TGTGCCACCTCCAGCGCAGGGACAGGGGGCTTTTATGCAGATACGCAGTATTTT
CATSSAGTGGFYADTQYF
>NA|TRBJ2-3|NA|TRBV7-3
TGTGCCAGCAGCCCAAACGGGGGAGTGGGAGATACGCAGTATTTT
CASSPNGGVGDTQYF
>TRBD1|TRBJ1-5|NA|TRBV18
TGTGCCAGCTCACCCCGGACAGGGGGCCCCAGGGGCAATCAGCCCCAGCATTTT
CASSPRTGGPRGNQPQHF
>NA|TRBJ2-5|once|TRBV11-1
TGTGCCAGCAGCCGGGGGAGGCAAGAGACCCAGTACTTC
CASSRGRQETQYF
>NA|TRBJ1-4|NA|TRBV9
TGTGCCAGCAGCGTAGAACAGGGCTTTGGGGAAAAACTGTTTTTT
CASSVEQGFGEKLFF
>TRBD2|TRBJ2-7|NA|TRBV2
TGTGCCAGCAGTGAACTAGCGGGTTACTCCTACGAGCAGTACTTC
CASSELAGYSYEQYF
>NA|TRBJ2-7|NA|TRBV7-8
TGTGCCAGCAGCTTCGCAGGGGGAGGCGAGCAGTACTTC
CASSFAGGGEQYF
>NA|TRBJ1-4|NA|TRBV11-1
TGTGCCAGCAGCCGAACGGCCGGGAAAGATGAAAAACTGTTTTTT
CASSRTAGKDEKLFF
>TRBD1|TRBJ1-2|many|TRBV3-1/TRBV3-2
TGTGCCAGCAGCCAACCGACAGGGGGCTATGGCTACACCTTC
CASSQPTGGYGYTF
>NA|TRBJ2-7|NA|TRBV15
TGTGCCACCAGTCGCCAGGGTAATTCCTACGAGCAGTACTTC
CATSRQGNSYEQYF
>TRBD1|TRBJ1-2|NA|TRBV5-6
TGTGCCAGCAGGATAAGGACAGGGGAAGGCTACACCTTC
CASRIRTGEGYTF
>TRBD1|TRBJ2-2|NA|TRBV6-5
TGTGCCAGCAGCCGGACAGGGTTGGGGGGGGAGCTGTTTTTT
CASSRTGLGGELFF
>NA|TRBJ2-5|NA|TRBV7-8
TGTGCCAGCAGCTTAGGACAGTCACAAGAGACCCAGTACTTC
CASSLGQSQETQYF
>NA|TRBJ1-1|once|TRBV29-1
TGCAGCGTTGCCGGTCGCCAGGGTCGCACTGAAGCTTTCTTT
CSVAGRQGRTEAFF
>NA|TRBJ1-1|NA|TRBV6-1
TGTGCCAGCAGTGAAGGATCTAGGATTTGGAACACTGAAGCTTTCTTT
CASSEGSRIWNTEAFF
>TRBD1|TRBJ2-3|NA|TRBV28
TGTGCCAGCAAGAACCAGGGGGAGCTGACAGATACGCAGTATTTT
CASKNQGELTDTQYF
>NA|TRBJ1-3|NA|TRBV5-1
TGCGCCAGCAGCCCCGGGACTTCTGGAAACACCATATATTTT
CASSPGTSGNTIYF
>NA|TRBJ2-7|once|TRBV19
TGTGCCAGTCGTGAGAGGGAAAGGTACGAGCAGTACTTC
CASRERERYEQYF
>TRBD2|TRBJ2-5|NA|TRBV4-1
TGCGCCAGCAGCCAAGGGGGACTAGCAGAGACCCAGTACTTC
CASSQGGLAETQYF
>NA|TRBJ1-6|NA|TRBV4-2
TGTGCCAGCAGCCAAGAGGGGCGGAGCACCTATAATTCACCCCTCCACTTT
CASSQEGRSTYNSPLHF
>NA|TRBJ1-5|NA|TRBV6-5
TGTGCCAGCAGCCGTGGACCCTTTTCTTTAGGGGCCCAGCATTTT
CASSRGPFSLGAQHF
>TRBD2|TRBJ2-2|NA|TRBV5-1
TGCGCCAGCCGTGAGGGAGGGGACACCGGGGAGCTGTTTTTT
CASREGGDTGELFF
>NA|TRBJ1-1|NA|TRBV6-5
TGTGCCAGCTCCTTAGGCGGGGCGAACACTGAAGCTTTCTTT
CASSLGGANTEAFF
>NA|TRBJ1-3|few|TRBV11-2
TGTGCCAGCAGCTCGATACGACGGGGTACAGTTTCCTCTGGAAACACCATATATTTT
CASSSIRRGTVSSGNTIYF
>TRBD1|TRBJ2-6|NA|TRBV29-1
TGCAGCGTTGGGGTCCGGGACAGGACTGCTGGGGCCAACGTCCTGACTTTC
CSVGVRDRTAGANVLTF
>TRBD2|TRBJ2-1|NA|TRBV7-9
TGTGCCAGCAGCTTAGGATTCGGCGGGAGTCATGAGCAGTTCTTC
CASSLGFGGSHEQFF
>TRBD1|TRBJ2-3|NA|TRBV27
TGTGCCAGCAGTCTCCAGGGGGCTCTCACAGATACGCAGTATTTT
CASSLQGALTDTQYF
>TRBD1|TRBJ2-1|NA|TRBV5-1
TGCGCCAGCAGCTGGACCGGGACAGGGGTGAACAATGAGCAGTTCTTC
CASSWTGTGVNNEQFF
>TRBD1|TRBJ2-7|NA|TRBV18
TGTGCCAGCTCACCCAGGTCGGACAGGGGGGGATACGAGCAGTACTTC
CASSPRSDRGGYEQYF
>TRBD2|TRBJ2-3|once|TRBV11-2
TGTGCCAGCAGCTTAGATAGCGGGAGGGCCAAAGATACGCAGTATTTT
CASSLDSGRAKDTQYF